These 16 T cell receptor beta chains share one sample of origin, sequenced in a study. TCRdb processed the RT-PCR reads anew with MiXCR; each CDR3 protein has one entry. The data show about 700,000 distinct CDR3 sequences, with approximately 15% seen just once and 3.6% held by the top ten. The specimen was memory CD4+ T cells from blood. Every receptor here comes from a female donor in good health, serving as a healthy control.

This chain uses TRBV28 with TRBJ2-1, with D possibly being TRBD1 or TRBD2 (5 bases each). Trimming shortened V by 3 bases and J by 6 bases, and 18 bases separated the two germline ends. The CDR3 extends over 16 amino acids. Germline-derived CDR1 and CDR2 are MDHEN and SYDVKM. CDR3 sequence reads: CASSLPGAPSFNEQFF. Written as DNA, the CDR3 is TGTGCCAGCAGTTTGCCCGGGGCACCTTCGTTCAATGAGCAGTTCTTC.

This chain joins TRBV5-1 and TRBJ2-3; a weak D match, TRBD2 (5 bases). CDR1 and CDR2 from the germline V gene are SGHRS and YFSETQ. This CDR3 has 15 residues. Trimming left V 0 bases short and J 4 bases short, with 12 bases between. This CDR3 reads CASSLAGFEADTQYF. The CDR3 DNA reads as TGCGCCAGCAGCTTGGCGGGGTTCGAAGCAGATACGCAGTATTTT.

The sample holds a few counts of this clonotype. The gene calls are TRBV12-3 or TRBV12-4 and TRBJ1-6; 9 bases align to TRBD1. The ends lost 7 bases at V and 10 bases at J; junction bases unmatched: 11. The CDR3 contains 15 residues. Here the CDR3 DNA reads TGTGCCAGCACTTCTGGGACAGGGTTATACTCACCCCTCCACTTT. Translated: CASTSGTGLYSPLHF.

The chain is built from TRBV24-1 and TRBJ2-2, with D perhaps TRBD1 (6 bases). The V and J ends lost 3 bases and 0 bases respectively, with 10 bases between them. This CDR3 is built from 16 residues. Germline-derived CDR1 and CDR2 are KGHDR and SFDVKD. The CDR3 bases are TGTGCCACCAGTGATACAGGGTACGCGAACACCGGGGAGCTGTTTTTT. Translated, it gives CATSDTGYANTGELFF.

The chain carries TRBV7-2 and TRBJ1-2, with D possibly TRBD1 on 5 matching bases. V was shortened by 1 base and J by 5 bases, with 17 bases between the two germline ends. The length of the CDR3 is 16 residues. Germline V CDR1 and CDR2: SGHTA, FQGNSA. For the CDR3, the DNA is TGTGCCAGCAGCTTAGACTCAGGAATGGCAGGGTATGGCTACACCTTC. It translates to CASSLDSGMAGYGYTF.

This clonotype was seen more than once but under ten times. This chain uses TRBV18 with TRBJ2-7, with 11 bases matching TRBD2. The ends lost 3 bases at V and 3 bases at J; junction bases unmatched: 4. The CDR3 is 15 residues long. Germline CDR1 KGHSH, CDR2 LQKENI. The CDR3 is CASSPSTSGNYEQYF. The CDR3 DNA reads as TGTGCCAGCTCACCCTCGACTAGCGGGAACTACGAGCAGTACTTC.

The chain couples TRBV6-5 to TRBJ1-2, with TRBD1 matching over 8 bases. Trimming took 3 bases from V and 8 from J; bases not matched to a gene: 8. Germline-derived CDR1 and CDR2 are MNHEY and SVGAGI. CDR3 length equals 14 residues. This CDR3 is CASSYESGGYGYTF. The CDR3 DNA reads TGTGCCAGCAGTTATGAATCAGGGGGCTACGGCTACACCTTC.

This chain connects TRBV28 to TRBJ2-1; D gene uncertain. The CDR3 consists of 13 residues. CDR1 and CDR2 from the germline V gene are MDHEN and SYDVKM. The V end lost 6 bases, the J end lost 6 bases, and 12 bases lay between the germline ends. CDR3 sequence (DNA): TGTGCCAGCAGCAACCGCCCATCCAATGAGCAGTTCTTC. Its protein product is CASSNRPSNEQFF.

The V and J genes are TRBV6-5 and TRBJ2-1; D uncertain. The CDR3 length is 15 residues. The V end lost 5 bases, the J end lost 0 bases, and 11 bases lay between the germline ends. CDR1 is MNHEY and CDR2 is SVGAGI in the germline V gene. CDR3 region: CASSGDHLSYNEQFF. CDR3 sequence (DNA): TGTGCCAGCAGTGGAGATCACCTCTCCTACAATGAGCAGTTCTTC.

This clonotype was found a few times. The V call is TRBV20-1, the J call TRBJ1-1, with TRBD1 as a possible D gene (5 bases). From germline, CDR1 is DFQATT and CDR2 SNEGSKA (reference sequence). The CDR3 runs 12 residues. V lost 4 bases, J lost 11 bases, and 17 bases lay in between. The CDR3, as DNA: TGCAGTGCTACCGTATGGGGGGAAATGGCTTTCTTT. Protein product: CSATVWGEMAFF.

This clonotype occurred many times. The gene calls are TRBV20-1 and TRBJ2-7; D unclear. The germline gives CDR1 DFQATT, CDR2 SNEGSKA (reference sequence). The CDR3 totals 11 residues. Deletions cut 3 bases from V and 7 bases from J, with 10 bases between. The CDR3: CSASNPEEQYF. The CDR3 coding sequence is TGCAGTGCTAGTAATCCGGAAGAGCAGTACTTC.

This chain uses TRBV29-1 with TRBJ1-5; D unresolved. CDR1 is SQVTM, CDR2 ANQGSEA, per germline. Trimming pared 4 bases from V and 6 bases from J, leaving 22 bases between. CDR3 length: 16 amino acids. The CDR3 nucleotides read TGCAGCGTTGTGTTGGGCATCGGCGGAGGAGGTCAGCCCCAGCATTTT. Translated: CSVVLGIGGGGQPQHF.

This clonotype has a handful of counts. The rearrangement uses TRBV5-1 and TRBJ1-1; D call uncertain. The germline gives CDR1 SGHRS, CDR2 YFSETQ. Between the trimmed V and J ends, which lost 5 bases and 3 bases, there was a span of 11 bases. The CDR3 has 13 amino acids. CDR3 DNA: TGCGCCAGCAGTCAGATCCCGGACACTGAAGCTTTCTTT. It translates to CASSQIPDTEAFF.

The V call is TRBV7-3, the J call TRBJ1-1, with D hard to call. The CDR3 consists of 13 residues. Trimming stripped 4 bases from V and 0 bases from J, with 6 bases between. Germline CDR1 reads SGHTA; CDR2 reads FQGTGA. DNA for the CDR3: TGTGCCAGCAGCTCCAGGTTGAACACTGAAGCTTTCTTT. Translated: CASSSRLNTEAFF.

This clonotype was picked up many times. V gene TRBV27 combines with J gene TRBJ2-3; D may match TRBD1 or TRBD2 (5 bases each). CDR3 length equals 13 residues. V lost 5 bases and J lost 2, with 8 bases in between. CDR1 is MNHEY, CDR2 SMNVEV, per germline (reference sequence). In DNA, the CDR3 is TGTGCCAGCAGTGGGGGATACACAGATACGCAGTATTTT. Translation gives CASSGGYTDTQYF.

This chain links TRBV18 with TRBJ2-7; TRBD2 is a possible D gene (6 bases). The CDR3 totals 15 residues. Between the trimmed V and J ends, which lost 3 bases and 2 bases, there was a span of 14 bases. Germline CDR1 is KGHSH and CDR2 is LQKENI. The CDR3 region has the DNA TGTGCCAGCTCACCGGTTGGGGGGTTGGCCTACGAGCAGTACTTC. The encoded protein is CASSPVGGLAYEQYF.